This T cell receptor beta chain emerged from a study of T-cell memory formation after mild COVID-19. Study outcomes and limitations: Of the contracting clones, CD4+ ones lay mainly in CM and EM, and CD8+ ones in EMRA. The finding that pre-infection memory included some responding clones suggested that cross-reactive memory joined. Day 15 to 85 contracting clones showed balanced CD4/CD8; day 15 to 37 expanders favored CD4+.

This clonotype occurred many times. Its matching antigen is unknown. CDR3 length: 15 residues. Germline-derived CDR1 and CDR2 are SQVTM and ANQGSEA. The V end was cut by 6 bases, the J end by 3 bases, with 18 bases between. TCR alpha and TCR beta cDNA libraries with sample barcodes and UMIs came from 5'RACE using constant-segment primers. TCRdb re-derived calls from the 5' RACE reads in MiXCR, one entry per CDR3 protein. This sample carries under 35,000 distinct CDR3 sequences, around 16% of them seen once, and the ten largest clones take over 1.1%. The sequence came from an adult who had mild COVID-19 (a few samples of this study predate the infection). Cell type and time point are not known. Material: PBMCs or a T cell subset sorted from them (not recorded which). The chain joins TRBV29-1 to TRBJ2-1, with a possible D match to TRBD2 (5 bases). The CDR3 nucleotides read TGCAGCGTCCGGACCGGCGGGCCCCGCTACAATGAGCAGTTCTTC. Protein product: CSVRTGGPRYNEQFF.